This TCR beta chain was observed in a study of Ad26.COV2.S vaccination and SARS-CoV-2 variants. Treatment indicated: around 19 received Ad26.COV2.S at low or high dose, single or two shots; 5 received placebo; per-sample allocation not given. The study sampled participants on day 63 after the first vaccine or placebo injection. Assay used: immunoSEQ multiplex PCR; TCRdb lists only in-frame clones, some missing. The sample holds hundreds of thousands of clones, around 86% seen once. Sequencing was performed on peripheral blood, taken in a trial of Ad26.COV2.S vaccine versus placebo. The origin of this receptor is a person aged 18 to 65 who received the Ad26.COV2.S COVID-19 vaccine or a placebo.

CDR3 protein: CASSMRSSGASGTDTQYF. The CDR3 DNA reads TGTGCCAGTAGTATGCGGTCTAGCGGGGCCTCGGGCACAGATACGCAGTATTTT. The chain employs TRBV19 and TRBJ2-3; TRBD2 matches at 9 bases. The CDR3 sequence is 18 residues long. Germline-derived CDR1 and CDR2 are LNHDA and SQIVND (reference sequence). V shed 3 bases and J 1 base; nucleotides not matched to a gene: 11. The whole variable domain, filled in from reference TRBV19 and TRBJ2-3, reads DGGITQSPKYLFRKEGQNVTLSCEQNLNHDAMYWYRQDPGQGLRLIYYSQIVNDFQKGDIAEGYSVSREKKESFPLTVTSAQKNPTAFYLCASSMRSSGASGTDTQYFGPGTRLTVL.